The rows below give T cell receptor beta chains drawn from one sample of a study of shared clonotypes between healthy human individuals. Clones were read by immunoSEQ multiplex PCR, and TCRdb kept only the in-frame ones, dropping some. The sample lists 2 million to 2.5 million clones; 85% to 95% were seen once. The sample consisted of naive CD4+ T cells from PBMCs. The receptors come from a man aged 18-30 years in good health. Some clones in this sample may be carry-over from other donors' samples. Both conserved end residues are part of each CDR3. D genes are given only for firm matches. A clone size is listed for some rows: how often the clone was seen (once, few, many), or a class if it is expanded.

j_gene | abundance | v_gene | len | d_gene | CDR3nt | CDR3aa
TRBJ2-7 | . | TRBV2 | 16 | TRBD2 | TGTGCCAGCAGTGCGGGACTAGCGGGACGTTACTACGAGCAGTACTTC | CASSAGLAGRYYEQYF
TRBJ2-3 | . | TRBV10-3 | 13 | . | TGTGCCACAAACCGGGACTCTCCAGATACGCAGTATTTT | CATNRDSPDTQYF
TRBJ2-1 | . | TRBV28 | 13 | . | TGTGCCAGCAGACTCTTACTGGCTGCTGAGCAGTTCTTC | CASRLLLAAEQFF
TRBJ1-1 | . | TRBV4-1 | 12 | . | TGCGCCAGCAGGGCCCATGGGACTGAAGCTTTCTTT | CASRAHGTEAFF
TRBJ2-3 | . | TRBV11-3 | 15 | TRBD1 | TGTGCCAGCAGCTCCGGGACAGGGGGCACAGATACGCAGTATTTT | CASSSGTGGTDTQYF
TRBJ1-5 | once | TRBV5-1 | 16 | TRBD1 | TGCGCCAGCAGGCCTACAGGGGGCAACAGCAATCAGCCCCAGCATTTT | CASRPTGGNSNQPQHF
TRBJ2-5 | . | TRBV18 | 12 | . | TGTGCCAGCTCACTTAGGGCGGAGACCCAGTACTTC | CASSLRAETQYF
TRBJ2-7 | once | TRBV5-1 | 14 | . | TGCGCCAGCAGCTCCCGGGAAACCTATGACGAGCAGTACTTC | CASSSRETYDEQYF
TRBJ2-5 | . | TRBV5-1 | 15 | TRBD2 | TGCGCCAGCAGCTTACTAGCGGGCTTGGGGGAGACCCAGTACTTC | CASSLLAGLGETQYF
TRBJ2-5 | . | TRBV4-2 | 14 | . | TGTGCCAGCAGCCAAGATAGGGGGTCCAGGACCCAGTACTTC | CASSQDRGSRTQYF
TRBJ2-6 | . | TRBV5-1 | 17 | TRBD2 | TGCGCCAGCAGCTTGTTAGCGGGAGGAGCTGGGGCCAACGTCCTGACTTTC | CASSLLAGGAGANVLTF
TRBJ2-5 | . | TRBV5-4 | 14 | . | TGTGCCAGCAGCGCGCGAGTCCAACAAGAGACCCAGTACTTC | CASSARVQQETQYF
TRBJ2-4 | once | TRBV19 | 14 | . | TGTGCCACGCGAGACGGTCTAGCCAAAAACATTCAGTACTTC | CATRDGLAKNIQYF
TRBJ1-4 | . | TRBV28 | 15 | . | TGTGCCAGCAGTTTTTCAGGGGCTTCTAATGAAAAACTGTTTTTT | CASSFSGASNEKLFF
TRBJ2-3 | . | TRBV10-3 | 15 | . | TGTGCCATCAACCCGACAGGAGGAAGAACAGATACGCAGTATTTT | CAINPTGGRTDTQYF
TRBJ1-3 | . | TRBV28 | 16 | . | TGTGCCAGCAGAAAACCCGGCAGCGGCCGGGGAAACACCATATATTTT | CASRKPGSGRGNTIYF
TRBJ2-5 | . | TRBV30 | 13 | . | TGTGCCTGGAGGGGCAGACCGGGGGAGACCCAGTACTTC | CAWRGRPGETQYF
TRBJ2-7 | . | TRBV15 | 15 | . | TGTGCCACCACCATGGATAGGGCAGCCTCCTACGAGCAGTACTTC | CATTMDRAASYEQYF
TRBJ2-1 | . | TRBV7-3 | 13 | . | TGTGCCAGCAGCTGGGGGTTGTACGATGAGCAGTTCTTC | CASSWGLYDEQFF
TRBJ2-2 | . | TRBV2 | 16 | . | TGTGCCAGCAGTCAGGTATGGCAGTTGGACACCGGGGAGCTGTTTTTT | CASSQVWQLDTGELFF
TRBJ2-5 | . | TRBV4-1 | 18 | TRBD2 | TGCGCCAGCAGCCGGGGAGGAGGGCGGGAGGGCCTTAGAGAGACCCAGTACTTC | CASSRGGGREGLRETQYF
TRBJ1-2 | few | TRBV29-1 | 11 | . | TGCAGCGTATCGGTGAACTATGGCTACACCTTC | CSVSVNYGYTF
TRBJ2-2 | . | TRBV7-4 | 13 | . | TGTGCCAGCAGCTTAGGGGCTACCGGGGAGCTGTTTTTT | CASSLGATGELFF
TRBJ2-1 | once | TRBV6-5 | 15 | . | TGTGCCAGCAGGTCGGACCTAGCCGGAAGCAATGAGCAGTTCTTC | CASRSDLAGSNEQFF
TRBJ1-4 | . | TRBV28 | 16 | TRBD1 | TGTGCCAGCAGTTTACCCTCAGGGGGTGGTAATGAAAAACTGTTTTTT | CASSLPSGGGNEKLFF
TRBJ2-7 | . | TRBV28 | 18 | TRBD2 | TGTGCCAGCAGTTTTCCGGGACTAGCGGGGAGAGGCGACTACGAGCAGTACTTC | CASSFPGLAGRGDYEQYF
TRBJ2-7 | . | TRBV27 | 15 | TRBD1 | TGTGCCAGCAGTCGGACCCGGGACAGAAACTACGAGCAGTACTTC | CASSRTRDRNYEQYF
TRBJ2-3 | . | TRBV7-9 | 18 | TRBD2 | TGTGCCAGCAGCTTAGTCAGCGGGAGGACCACTAGCACAGATACGCAGTATTTT | CASSLVSGRTTSTDTQYF
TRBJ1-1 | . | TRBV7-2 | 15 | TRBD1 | TGTGCCAGCAGATGGACCGGGACAGGAACCACTGAAGCTTTCTTT | CASRWTGTGTTEAFF
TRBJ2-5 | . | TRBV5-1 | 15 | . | TGCGCCAGCAGCTTGATTAGCGGCGTACAAGAGACCCAGTACTTC | CASSLISGVQETQYF
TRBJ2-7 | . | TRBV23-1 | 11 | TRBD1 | TGCGCCAGCAGACAGGGGCCCGAGCAGTACTTC | CASRQGPEQYF
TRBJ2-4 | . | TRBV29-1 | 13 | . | TGCAGCGCTACCCCGGGGGCCGAAAACATTCAGTACTTC | CSATPGAENIQYF
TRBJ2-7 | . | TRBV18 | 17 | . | TGTGCCAGCTCACCATCAGGTCGACAGAGATTCTCCTACGAGCAGTACTTC | CASSPSGRQRFSYEQYF
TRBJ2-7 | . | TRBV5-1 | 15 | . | TGCGCCAGCAGCTTGGTTTCGGACTTCTCCTACGAGCAGTACTTC | CASSLVSDFSYEQYF
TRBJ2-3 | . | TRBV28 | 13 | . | TGTGCCAGCAGTTTGTATGGCACAGATACGCAGTATTTT | CASSLYGTDTQYF
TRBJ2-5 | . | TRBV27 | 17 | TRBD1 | TGTGCCAGCAGCCATTACCCTGGACAGGGAATGGAAGAGACCCAGTACTTC | CASSHYPGQGMEETQYF
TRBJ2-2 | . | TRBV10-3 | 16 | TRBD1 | TGTGCCATCAGTGATCTGGGACAGTCGAACACCGGGGAGCTGTTTTTT | CAISDLGQSNTGELFF
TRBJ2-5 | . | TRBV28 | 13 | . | TGTGCCAGCAGTTTCGGCGGGGCGGAGACCCAGTACTTC | CASSFGGAETQYF
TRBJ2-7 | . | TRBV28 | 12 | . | TGTGCCAGCAGTGTTCTCTCCTACGAGCAGTACTTC | CASSVLSYEQYF
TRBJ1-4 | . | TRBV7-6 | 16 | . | TGTGCCAGCAGCTTAGCCAGGACACAAGGGGGTGAAAAACTGTTTTTT | CASSLARTQGGEKLFF
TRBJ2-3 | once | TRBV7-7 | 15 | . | TGTGCCAGCAGCGCCAGGGGATTTGGCACAGATACGCAGTATTTT | CASSARGFGTDTQYF
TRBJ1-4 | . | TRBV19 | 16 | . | TGTGCCAGTAGTATAGGAGCCTGGTCAGGAGGCGAAAAACTGTTTTTT | CASSIGAWSGGEKLFF
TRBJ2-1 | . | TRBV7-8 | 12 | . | TGTGCCAGCAGCCTAGCCTGGGATGAGCAGTTCTTC | CASSLAWDEQFF
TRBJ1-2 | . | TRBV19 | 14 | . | TGTGCCAGTAGTATCTACAGGGCCCGCTATGGCTACACCTTC | CASSIYRARYGYTF
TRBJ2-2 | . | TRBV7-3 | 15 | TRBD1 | TGTGCCAGCAGCAGGGACAGGCCGAACACCGGGGAGCTGTTTTTT | CASSRDRPNTGELFF
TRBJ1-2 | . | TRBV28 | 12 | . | TGTGCCAGCAGTTTTTTGGACTATGGCTACACCTTC | CASSFLDYGYTF
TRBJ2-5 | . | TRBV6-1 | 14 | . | TGTGCCAGCAGTCCGGGACACCCGTGGGAGACCCAGTACTTC | CASSPGHPWETQYF
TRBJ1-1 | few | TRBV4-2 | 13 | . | TGTGCCAGCAGCCAAGACACCCTAACTGAAGCTTTCTTT | CASSQDTLTEAFF
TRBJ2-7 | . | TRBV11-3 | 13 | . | TGTGCCAGCAGCTTAGGTGATTCGGACGAGCAGTACTTC | CASSLGDSDEQYF
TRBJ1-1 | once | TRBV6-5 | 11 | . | TGTGCCACCCCGAAGTACACTGAAGCTTTCTTT | CATPKYTEAFF
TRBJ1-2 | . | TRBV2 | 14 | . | TGTGCCAGCAGTGAAATCGTTACAGAGGATGGCTACACCTTC | CASSEIVTEDGYTF
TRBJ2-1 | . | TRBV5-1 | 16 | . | TGCGCCAGCAGTGTTACGGGGGCCCCTCTCCACAATGAGCAGTTCTTC | CASSVTGAPLHNEQFF
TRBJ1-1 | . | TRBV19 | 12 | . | TGTGCCAGTATCAATAGGTGGACTGAAGCTTTCTTT | CASINRWTEAFF
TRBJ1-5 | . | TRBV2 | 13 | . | TGTGCCAGCAGCGGGACACAACATCAGCCCCAGCATTTT | CASSGTQHQPQHF
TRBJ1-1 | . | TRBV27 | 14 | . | TGTGCCAGCAGTCGGAACAGGGCGAACACTGAAGCTTTCTTT | CASSRNRANTEAFF